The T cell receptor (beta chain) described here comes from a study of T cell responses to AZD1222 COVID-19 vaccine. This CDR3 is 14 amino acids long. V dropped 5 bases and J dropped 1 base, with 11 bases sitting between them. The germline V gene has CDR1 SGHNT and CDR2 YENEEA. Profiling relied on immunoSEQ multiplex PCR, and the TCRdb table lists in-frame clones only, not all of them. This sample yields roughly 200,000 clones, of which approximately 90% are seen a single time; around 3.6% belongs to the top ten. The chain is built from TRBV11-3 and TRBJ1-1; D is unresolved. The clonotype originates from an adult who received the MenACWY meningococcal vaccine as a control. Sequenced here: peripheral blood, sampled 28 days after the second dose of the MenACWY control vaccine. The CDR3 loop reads CASSLSRWNTEAFF. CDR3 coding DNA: TGTGCCAGCAGCCTCTCGAGATGGAACACTGAAGCTTTCTTT.